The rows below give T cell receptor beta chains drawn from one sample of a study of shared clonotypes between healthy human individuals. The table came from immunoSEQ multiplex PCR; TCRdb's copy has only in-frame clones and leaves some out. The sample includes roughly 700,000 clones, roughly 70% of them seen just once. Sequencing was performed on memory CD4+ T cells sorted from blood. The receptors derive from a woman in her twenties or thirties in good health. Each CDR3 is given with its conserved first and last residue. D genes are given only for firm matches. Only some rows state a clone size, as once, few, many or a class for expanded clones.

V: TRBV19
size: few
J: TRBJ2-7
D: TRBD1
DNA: TGTGCCAGTAGCGGACAGGGGCGGGGCGAGCAGTACTTC
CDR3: CASSGQGRGEQYF

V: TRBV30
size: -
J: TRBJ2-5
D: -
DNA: TGTGCCTGGAGTGTAATGGCAGGGAGGGAGACCCAGTACTTC
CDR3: CAWSVMAGRETQYF

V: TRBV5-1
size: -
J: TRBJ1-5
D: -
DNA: TGCGCCAGCAGCTTGGAGGGGGGGGCTCAGCCCCAGCATTTT
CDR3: CASSLEGGAQPQHF

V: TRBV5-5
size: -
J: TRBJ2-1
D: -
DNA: TGTGCCAGCAGCTTGAGTAGGAGGGTTGAGTTCTTC
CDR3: CASSLSRRVEFF

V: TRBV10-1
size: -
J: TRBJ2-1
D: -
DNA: TGCGCCAGCGGTAGCGGTAGCTCCTACAATGAGCAGTTCTTC
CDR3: CASGSGSSYNEQFF

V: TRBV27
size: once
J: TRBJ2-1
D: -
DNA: TGTGCCAGCAGTTTACGGGACCGAATCAATGAGCAGTTCTTC
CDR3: CASSLRDRINEQFF

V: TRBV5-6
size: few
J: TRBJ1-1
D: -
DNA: TGTGCCACAGCCCGTCGGGGGACTCGCACTGAAGCTTTCTTT
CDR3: CATARRGTRTEAFF

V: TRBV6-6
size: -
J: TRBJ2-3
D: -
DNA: TGTGCCAGCAGTTACCGGACTAAGGGGGGAGAAGATACGCAGTATTTT
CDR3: CASSYRTKGGEDTQYF

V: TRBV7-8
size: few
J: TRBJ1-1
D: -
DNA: TGTGCCAGCATTTTACTCGGACAGCCACTGAACACTGAAGCTTTCTTT
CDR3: CASILLGQPLNTEAFF

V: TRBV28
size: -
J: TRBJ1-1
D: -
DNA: TGTGCCAGCAGTTTATACGGACGTGGGAACACTGAAGCTTTCTTT
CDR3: CASSLYGRGNTEAFF

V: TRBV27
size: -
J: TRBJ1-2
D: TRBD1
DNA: TGTGCCAGCAGCCGGAGACAGGGTTCCATAGATGGCTACACCTTC
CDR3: CASSRRQGSIDGYTF

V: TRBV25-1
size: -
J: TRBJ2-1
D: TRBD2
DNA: TGTGCCAGCAGTGAGAGCGGGATCTACAATGAGCAGTTCTTC
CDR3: CASSESGIYNEQFF

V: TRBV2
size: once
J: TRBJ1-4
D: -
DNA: TGTGCCAGCAGGGGGGACGGTGGGGAAAAACTGTTTTTT
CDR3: CASRGDGGEKLFF

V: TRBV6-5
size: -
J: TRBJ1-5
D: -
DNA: TGTGCCAGCAGTTTGACGATGTTACAGCCCCAGCATTTT
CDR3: CASSLTMLQPQHF